A single sample gave rise to the 13 T cell receptor beta chains below, sequenced in a study of CD8+ T cells in alopecia areata. Sequencing used cDNA as its template, made by extracting RNA and reverse transcribing it. Some clones are missing from TCRdb's copy, which holds only in-frame ones; the method was immunoSEQ multiplex PCR. The sample has roughly 120,000 clones, roughly 68% seen once. Material for sequencing was CD4+ T cells sorted from blood. The receptors stem from a human donor in good health.

The chain couples TRBV30 to TRBJ1-2, with TRBD1 matching 9 bases. The CDR3 has 13 residues. V lost 4 bases and J lost 4; bases outside the gene matches: 4. CDR1 GTSNPN and CDR2 SVGIG come from the germline V gene (reference sequence). DNA for the CDR3: TGTGCCTGGACTGGACAGGGGATCTATGGCTACACCTTC. Amino acids: CAWTGQGIYGYTF.

Concerning this clone itself: In the same sample, other DNA sequences code for this CDR3. This chain joins TRBV29-1 and TRBJ1-1; 9 nucleotides line up with TRBD1. Looked up from germline, CDR1 is SQVTM and CDR2 is ANQGSEA. V dropped 6 bases and J dropped 4; count of bases not matched to a gene: 3. CDR3 length: 12 amino acids. CDR3 coding DNA: TGCAGCGTGGGACAGGGTCGCACTGAAGCTTTCTTT. Protein product: CSVGQGRTEAFF.

The gene calls are TRBV29-1 and TRBJ1-2; perhaps TRBD1 as D (5 bases). Germline CDR1 is SQVTM and CDR2 is ANQGSEA. Trimming stripped 0 bases from V and 8 bases from J, with 16 bases between. This CDR3 has 14 residues. This chain's CDR3 is CSVEERGGRTGYTF. Written as DNA, the CDR3 is TGCAGCGTTGAAGAACGGGGCGGACGGACGGGCTACACCTTC.

This clone was counted between two and nine times. The chain carries TRBV18 and TRBJ1-1; D gene unclear. CDR1 and CDR2 from the germline V gene are KGHSH and LQKENI. The ends were cut back, 3 bases at V and 5 bases at J, with 13 bases in the middle. CDR3 length: 14 residues. CDR3 amino acids: CASSPLKGTTEAFF. Written as DNA, the CDR3 is TGTGCCAGCTCACCCCTGAAGGGAACGACTGAAGCTTTCTTT.

The chain combines TRBV13 with TRBJ1-1; D is possibly TRBD1 (5 bases). The CDR3 runs 15 residues. Germline-derived CDR1 and CDR2 are PRHDT and FYEKMQ (reference sequence). With 5 bases removed from V and 0 bases from J, the gap between germline ends came to 13 bases. As DNA, the CDR3 is TGTGCCAGCAGCGGAGGGGCGGCCATGAACACTGAAGCTTTCTTT. Its translation is CASSGGAAMNTEAFF.

The rearrangement links TRBV19 to TRBJ2-3; 8 nucleotides align to TRBD2. This CDR3 has 12 residues. Germline CDR1 and CDR2: LNHDA and SQIVND (reference sequence). This CDR3 is CAASGSTDTQYF. CDR3 nucleotides: TGTGCGGCTAGCGGGAGCACAGATACGCAGTATTTT.

The sample holds a few counts of this clone. The chain uses TRBV10-3 and TRBJ1-2, with D tentatively TRBD1 (5 bases). CDR3 length: 14 amino acids. Trimming removed 4 bases from V and 6 bases from J, with 15 bases in between. Germline V gene sequence: CDR1 ENHRY, CDR2 SYGVKD. DNA for the CDR3: TGTGCCATCAGTGCAGGTCAAGGGGAGAATGGCTACACCTTC. This codes for CAISAGQGENGYTF.

The V gene is TRBV6-1, the J gene TRBJ1-3; tentatively, D is TRBD1 (5 bases). Germline V gene lookup returns CDR1 MNHNS and CDR2 SASEGT. Trimming removed 4 bases from V and 9 bases from J, with 13 bases in between. The CDR3 has 13 amino acids. The CDR3 region is CASSVRVVGTIYF. Here the CDR3 DNA reads TGTGCCAGCAGTGTCAGGGTGGTGGGCACCATATATTTT.

J is TRBJ1-1 and V is TRBV5-1; a weak D match, TRBD1 (5 bases). Germline V gene sequence: CDR1 SGHRS, CDR2 YFSETQ. V shed 0 bases and J shed 5 bases, with 11 bases lying between them. This CDR3 has 14 amino acids. In DNA form, the CDR3 reads TGCGCCAGCAGCTTGGATGGGGGTTTAACTGAAGCTTTCTTT. Protein: CASSLDGGLTEAFF.

The V gene is TRBV30, the J gene TRBJ2-2, with D perhaps assigned TRBD1 or TRBD2 (5 bases each). CDR3 length: 14 residues. Germline V lookup: CDR1 GTSNPN, CDR2 SVGIG (reference sequence). V gave up 3 bases and J gave up 2 bases, with 10 bases separating them. As DNA, the CDR3 is TGTGCCTGGAGAGGGACGGTAAACACCGGGGAGCTGTTTTTT. This translates into CAWRGTVNTGELFF. The variable domain in full, completed from reference TRBV30 and TRBJ2-2, reads SQTIHQWPATLVQPVGSPLSLECTVEGTSNPNLYWYRQAAGRGLQLLFYSVGIGQISSEVPQNLSASRPQDRQFILSSKKLLLSDSGFYLCAWRGTVNTGELFFGEGSRLTVL.

The rearrangement uses TRBV29-1 and TRBJ1-1; D is uncertain. This CDR3 region has 14 residues. Per germline, CDR1 SQVTM and CDR2 ANQGSEA. Trimming shortened V by 1 base and J by 1 base, and 10 bases separated the two germline ends. CDR3 loop: CSVEGVRTNTEAFF. The CDR3 region has the DNA TGCAGCGTTGAAGGTGTCCGAACGAACACTGAAGCTTTCTTT.

J is TRBJ2-3 and V is TRBV29-1; 8 bases are a match to TRBD2. CDR3 length: 14 amino acids. Germline CDR1 and CDR2: SQVTM and ANQGSEA. Losses at the gene ends were 5 bases for V and 6 bases for J; bases not matched to a gene: 10. This CDR3 is CSVPGGALVDTQYF. The CDR3 DNA is TGCAGCGTTCCGGGGGGGGCCCTTGTGGATACGCAGTATTTT.

The chain carries TRBV30 and TRBJ1-5, with 9 bases aligning to TRBD1. The germline gives CDR1 GTSNPN, CDR2 SVGIG (reference sequence). There are 14 residues in the CDR3. J gave up 6 bases and V 1 base, and 4 bases lay outside the gene matches. The CDR3 coding sequence is TGTGCCTGGAGTGGGGACAGGGAGAGTCAGCCCCAGCATTTT. Translated: CAWSGDRESQPQHF.